One and the same sample provided the 25 T cell receptor beta chains below, sequenced in a study of cytomegalovirus exposure and HLA in healthy donors. With 60 Vbeta and 13 Jbeta primers, the PCR was carried out. The repertoire was sequenced with immunoSEQ multiplex PCR; TCRdb's copy has only in-frame clones and lacks some. The sample contains 100,000 to 150,000 clones, approximately 69% of which appear only once. The specimen sequenced was PBMCs. Every receptor here comes from a man aged 40-50 years in good health and CMV-seropositive.

The chain couples TRBV6-5 to TRBJ1-1; 9 nucleotides line up with TRBD1. The germline CDR1 and CDR2 sequences are MNHEY and SVGAGI. This CDR3 comprises 16 residues. V lost 3 bases and J lost 2; bases outside the gene matches: 7. The CDR3 reads CASSYTGGQGNTEAFF. The DNA for the CDR3 is TGTGCCAGCAGTTATACAGGGGGCCAGGGAAACACTGAAGCTTTCTTT.

This rearrangement joins TRBV5-1 to TRBJ2-7; D may be TRBD1 (6 bases). CDR3 length: 14 residues. Germline V gives CDR1 SGHRS, CDR2 YFSETQ. Trimming took off 3 bases at V and 0 bases at J, with 10 bases between the two ends. CDR3 in amino acids: CASSSWDTSYEQYF. For the CDR3, the DNA is TGCGCCAGCAGCTCCTGGGACACCTCCTACGAGCAGTACTTC.

This clone was counted between two and nine times. The CDR3, as DNA: TGTGCCAGCGTTAGGACACCGGGCGAGCAGTACTTC. Translated: CASVRTPGEQYF. This chain links TRBV28 with TRBJ2-7; tentative D call: TRBD1 (5 bases). This CDR3 has 12 residues. Germline CDR1 is MDHEN and CDR2 is SYDVKM. Trimming shortened V by 8 bases and J by 6 bases, and 14 bases separated the two germline ends. Based on the CDR3 plus reference TRBV28 and TRBJ2-7, the full variable domain is DVKVTQSSRYLVKRTGEKVFLECVQDMDHENMFWYRQDPGLGLRLIYFSYDVKMKEKGDIPEGYSVSREKKERFSLILESASTNQTSMYLCASVRTPGEQYFGPGTRLTVT.

J is TRBJ2-3 and V is TRBV6-1; 9 positions match TRBD1. The germline gives CDR1 MNHNS, CDR2 SASEGT. The CDR3 consists of 16 residues. V trimming: 2 bases; J trimming: 6 bases; junction bases outside the gene matches: 9. CDR3 nucleotide sequence: TGTGCCAGCAGTGAAATTCCGGACAGGGGTGGCGATACGCAGTATTTT. Translating it yields CASSEIPDRGGDTQYF.

The J gene is TRBJ1-6, the V gene TRBV4-1, with D hard to call. Between the trimmed V and J ends, which lost 1 base and 0 bases, there was a span of 10 bases. The germline gives CDR1 MGHRA, CDR2 YSYEKL. This CDR3 spans 17 amino acids. The CDR3 nucleotides read TGCGCCAGCAGCCAAGGTCCAGGTAGCTCCTATAATTCACCCCTCCACTTT. Protein sequence: CASSQGPGSSYNSPLHF.

The rearrangement uses TRBV30 and TRBJ2-3, with D possibly being TRBD1 (6 bases). This CDR3 contains 14 residues. V lost 2 bases to trimming and J lost 7 bases, with 16 bases between them. In germline, CDR1 is GTSNPN, CDR2 SVGIG (reference sequence). The CDR3 DNA reads TGTGCCTGGAGTACAGGGACGGGGCAGAATACGCAGTATTTT. Translating gives CAWSTGTGQNTQYF.

V is TRBV2 and J is TRBJ1-4; D perhaps matches TRBD1 (6 bases). The CDR3 covers 17 residues. Looked up from germline, CDR1 is SNHLY and CDR2 is FYNNEI. With 6 bases removed from V and 3 bases from J, the gap between germline ends came to 20 bases. CDR3 bases: TGTGCCAGCAGAAACGCACCAACAGGGTGGGCTAATGAAAAACTGTTTTTT. Amino acids: CASRNAPTGWANEKLFF.

The J gene is TRBJ2-5, the V gene TRBV4-1; TRBD2 matches 10 bases. V trimming: 0 bases; J trimming: 2 bases; junction bases outside the gene matches: 3. The germline CDR1 and CDR2 sequences are MGHRA and YSYEKL. This CDR3 has 16 amino acids. The CDR3 sequence is CASSQESAGGQETQYF. The CDR3 DNA reads TGCGCCAGCAGCCAAGAGTCAGCGGGGGGGCAAGAGACCCAGTACTTC.

As DNA, the CDR3 is TGTGCCTGGAGTAAGACAGGGGGATTTAACTATGGCTACACCTTC. Protein sequence: CAWSKTGGFNYGYTF. The chain carries TRBV30 and TRBJ1-2; 9 bases map to TRBD1. The J segment lost 1 base and the V segment lost 2 bases, leaving 5 bases of the junction unmatched. Germline assignment: CDR1 GTSNPN and CDR2 SVGIG (reference sequence). The CDR3 is made up of 15 amino acids.

The CDR3 sequence: CATSRLTEQDTEAFF. CDR3 DNA: TGTGCCACCAGCAGGCTGACAGAACAGGACACTGAAGCTTTCTTT. This sequence joins TRBV15 and TRBJ1-1; D perhaps matches TRBD1 (5 bases). The CDR3 consists of 15 residues. CDR1 is LNHNV, CDR2 YYDKDF, per germline (reference sequence). Trimming left V 3 bases short and J 3 bases short, with 14 bases between.

The chain employs TRBV5-4 and TRBJ2-5, with TRBD2 matching 16 bases. V was clipped by 4 bases and J by 6 bases; unmatched bases: 9. CDR3 length equals 17 residues. CDR1 is SGHNT and CDR2 is YYREEE in the germline V gene (reference sequence). This CDR3 reads CASSPRGTSGGAQTQYF. For the CDR3, the DNA is TGTGCCAGCAGCCCACGCGGGACTAGCGGGGGGGCCCAGACCCAGTACTTC.

Only one count was recorded for this clone. The chain couples TRBV28 to TRBJ2-7, with TRBD2 matching over 8 bases. The CDR3 has 15 amino acids. V trimming: 2 bases; J trimming: 4 bases; junction bases outside the gene matches: 7. Germline V gene data show CDR1 as MDHEN and CDR2 as SYDVKM. Written as DNA, the CDR3 is TGTGCCAGCAGTTTAGTGAGCGGGAGTTTATACGAGCAGTACTTC. Protein sequence: CASSLVSGSLYEQYF.

The chain couples TRBV4-2 to TRBJ2-3; 8 bases are a match to TRBD2. The CDR3 has 15 residues. V was clipped by 3 bases and J by 4 bases; unmatched bases: 6. Germline CDR1 reads LGHNA; CDR2 reads YNFKEQ. As DNA, the CDR3 is TGTGCCAGCAGCCAGAGCGGGAGAGAATCAGATACGCAGTATTTT. Protein product: CASSQSGRESDTQYF.

The chain couples TRBV19 to TRBJ2-7; TRBD1 matches 7 bases. J lost 3 bases, V lost 0 bases, and 8 bases had no gene match. The V gene's germline CDR1 is LNHDA and CDR2 SQIVND (reference sequence). The CDR3 covers 16 residues. For the CDR3, the DNA is TGTGCCAGTAGTATAGATGACAGGGCAACCAACTACGAGCAGTACTTC. It yields the protein CASSIDDRATNYEQYF.

This clone was seen only a few times. V gene TRBV9 combines with J gene TRBJ2-7; maybe TRBD1 (5 bases). V was pared by 0 bases and J by 6 bases, with 10 bases between. Germline CDR1 and CDR2: SGDLS and YYNGEE. The CDR3 totals 13 residues. This CDR3 is CASSVDTQGEQYF. CDR3 coding DNA: TGTGCCAGCAGCGTAGACACCCAGGGCGAGCAGTACTTC.

V usage is TRBV7-6 and J usage is TRBJ2-3; possibly TRBD2 for D (5 bases). V lost 6 bases and J lost 5, with 12 bases in between. The CDR3 is made up of 13 amino acids. The V gene's germline CDR1 is SGHVS and CDR2 FNYEAQ. DNA for the CDR3: TGTGCCAGCAGGGATAGTCGGGAAGATACGCAGTATTTT. Protein: CASRDSREDTQYF. Using reference TRBV7-6 and TRBJ2-3 for the parts outside the CDR3, the full variable domain is GAGVSQSPRYKVTKRGQDVALRCDPISGHVSLYWYRQALGQGPEFLTYFNYEAQQDKSGLPNDRFSAERPEGSISTLTIQRTEQRDSAMYRCASRDSREDTQYFGPGTRLTVL.

This chain links TRBV6-5 with TRBJ2-7; D gene unclear. This CDR3 has 15 residues. The germline V and J ends were trimmed by 3 bases and 5 bases, with 17 bases remaining between them. Looked up from germline, CDR1 is MNHEY and CDR2 is SVGAGI. This chain's CDR3 is CASSYLATSTDEQYF. DNA for the CDR3: TGTGCCAGCAGTTATCTGGCGACATCGACCGACGAGCAGTACTTC.

The V and J genes are TRBV7-9 and TRBJ2-7; TRBD2 agrees at 11 bases. CDR3 length equals 14 residues. V trimming: 3 bases; J trimming: 3 bases; junction bases outside the gene matches: 1. CDR1 SEHNR and CDR2 FQNEAQ come from the germline V gene (reference sequence). The CDR3 DNA follows: TGTGCCAGCAGCTTCGGGACTAGCGGCTACGAGCAGTACTTC. Protein sequence: CASSFGTSGYEQYF.

This clone was detected only a few times. V usage is TRBV10-3 and J usage is TRBJ1-5, with D unclear. The V end lost 4 bases, the J end lost 7 bases, and 11 bases lay between the germline ends. The germline gives CDR1 ENHRY, CDR2 SYGVKD. The CDR3 loop spans 13 amino acids. The CDR3 spells CAISGQRLQPQHF. CDR3 in DNA: TGTGCCATCAGTGGGCAGAGGTTGCAGCCCCAGCATTTT.

The chain couples TRBV6-5 to TRBJ1-2; 8 bases fit TRBD1. V trimming: 6 bases; J trimming: 7 bases; junction bases outside the gene matches: 10. The CDR3 sequence is 14 residues long. CDR1 MNHEY and CDR2 SVGAGI come from the germline V gene. CDR3 sequence reads: CASRVPGGASGYTF. Here the CDR3 DNA reads TGTGCCAGCAGGGTACCAGGGGGCGCATCTGGCTACACCTTC.

V usage is TRBV7-3 and J usage is TRBJ2-5; D possibly corresponds to TRBD2 (6 bases). Trimming shortened V by 5 bases and J by 5 bases, and 12 bases separated the two germline ends. Germline CDR1 SGHTA, CDR2 FQGTGA. The CDR3 spans 13 residues. CDR3 protein: CASSPGAGETQYF. The CDR3 DNA follows: TGTGCCAGCAGCCCGGGAGCAGGCGAGACCCAGTACTTC.

This chain connects TRBV30 to TRBJ1-2; TRBD1 agrees at 8 bases. The germline V gene encodes CDR1 GTSNPN and CDR2 SVGIG (reference sequence). The CDR3 extends over 16 amino acids. Germline trimming cut 2 bases from V and 4 bases from J; bases unmatched to any gene: 12. The CDR3 DNA is TGTGCCTGGAGTCCTTCGGACAGGGCCTTTGGCTATGGCTACACCTTC. It encodes CAWSPSDRAFGYGYTF. The whole variable domain, remainder taken from reference TRBV30 and TRBJ1-2, is SQTIHQWPATLVQPVGSPLSLECTVEGTSNPNLYWYRQAAGRGLQLLFYSVGIGQISSEVPQNLSASRPQDRQFILSSKKLLLSDSGFYLCAWSPSDRAFGYGYTFGSGTRLTVV.

The V gene is TRBV7-2, the J gene TRBJ2-7, with 12 bases aligning to TRBD2. The CDR3 has 17 amino acids. J gave up 0 bases and V 7 bases, and 10 bases lay outside the gene matches. The germline CDR1 and CDR2 sequences are SGHTA and FQGNSA. CDR3 sequence (DNA): TGTGCCAGCACCCACAGGACTAGCGGGGCCGTCTCCTACGAGCAGTACTTC. Protein sequence: CASTHRTSGAVSYEQYF.

The chain employs TRBV7-8 and TRBJ1-5; the match to TRBD1 covers 8 bases. The V and J ends lost 3 bases and 11 bases, in that order; junction bases with no gene match: 12. There are 15 residues in the CDR3. Germline lookup yields CDR1 SGHVS and CDR2 FQNEAQ. CDR3: CASSFGQGRVGAQHF. The CDR3 DNA reads as TGTGCCAGCAGCTTTGGACAGGGCCGGGTCGGGGCCCAGCATTTT.

Here the CDR3 DNA reads TGCGCCAGCAGCCAAGGATTGGCAGGGGGAAACACCATATATTTT. Its translation is CASSQGLAGGNTIYF. V usage is TRBV4-1 and J usage is TRBJ1-3; D is perhaps TRBD1 (5 bases). V gave up 1 base and J gave up 4 bases, with 11 bases separating them. Germline CDR1 MGHRA, CDR2 YSYEKL. The CDR3 runs 15 residues.